This T cell receptor beta chain was identified during a study of regulatory T cells in long-lasting Graves disease. The CDR3 sequence is 14 residues long. CDR1 and CDR2 from the germline V gene are DFQATT and SNEGSKA (reference sequence). Between the trimmed V and J ends, which lost 6 bases and 2 bases, there was a span of 17 bases. Indicated time point: newly diagnosed GD, antithyroid drugs for less than 3 months. TCR sequences were obtained from RNA taken from PBMCs. There are many counts of this clonotype. Arm-PCR with iRepertoire HTBI primers amplified the CDR3 regions for these TCR beta libraries. TCRdb reanalysed the multiplex PCR reads using MiXCR and keeps one entry per CDR3 protein. Seen here are 350,000 to 500,000 distinct CDR3 sequences, about 17% observed once, and the top ten hold around 11%. These data were also filed under a second study, of T cells in Graves' hyperthyroidism and ophthalmopathy.

The receptor was derived from a woman in her 30s with Graves disease. The rearrangement uses TRBV20-1 and TRBJ2-7; D is perhaps TRBD1 (6 bases). The source was peripheral blood mononuclear cells (PBMCs), collected at new diagnosis, from a patient treated with antithyroid drugs. CDR3 DNA sequence: TGCAGTGCCCGATGGACAGTTTCCCCCTACGAGCAGTACTTC. Protein product: CSARWTVSPYEQYF.